Below are 6 T cell receptor beta chains sequenced from a single sample in a study of blood T cell repertoires in COVID-19. Profiling relied on immunoSEQ multiplex PCR, and the TCRdb table lists in-frame clones only, not all of them. The sample holds more than 400,000 clones; 75% to 90% are singletons and the top ten take about 0.75%. Sequenced sample: PBMCs or T cells enriched from blood (not recorded which). The receptors come from a woman between 18 and 30 years old who had recovered from COVID-19.

The chain carries TRBV3-1 (or the pseudogene TRBV3-2) and TRBJ1-3, with unresolved D. From germline, CDR1 is LGHDT and CDR2 YNNKEL (reference sequence). The CDR3 length is 12 residues. V dropped 4 bases and J dropped 6 bases, with 7 bases sitting between them. CDR3 in DNA: TGTGCCAGCAGCCTTCAGGAAAACACCATATATTTT. This sequence encodes CASSLQENTIYF.

The chain has TRBV27 and TRBJ1-3; D gene ambiguous. The germline CDR1 and CDR2 sequences are MNHEY and SMNVEV (reference sequence). The CDR3 has 15 residues. V was shortened by 3 bases and J by 1 base, with 10 bases between the two germline ends. CDR3 DNA sequence: TGTGCCAGCAGTTTTAATAGCCGGTCTGGAAACACCATATATTTT. It codes for CASSFNSRSGNTIYF.

The rearrangement uses TRBV7-2 and TRBJ1-6; D is possibly TRBD1 (6 bases). V lost 1 base to trimming and J lost 10 bases, with 11 bases between them. In germline, CDR1 is SGHTA, CDR2 FQGNSA. The CDR3 contains 14 residues. The CDR3 protein is CASSLDRVISPLHF. As DNA, the CDR3 is TGTGCCAGCAGCTTAGACAGGGTAATCTCACCCCTCCACTTT.

The chain recombines TRBV5-1 with TRBJ1-1; D is undetermined. Trimming cost V 5 bases and J 6 bases, with 14 bases left between them. Germline loops: CDR1 SGHRS, CDR2 YFSETQ. This CDR3 spans 13 amino acids. CDR3 in amino acids: CASSRAMGAEAFF. The CDR3 DNA follows: TGCGCCAGCAGTCGTGCTATGGGCGCTGAAGCTTTCTTT.

V gene TRBV9 combines with J gene TRBJ1-6, with 8 bases aligning to TRBD1. The CDR3 is 16 amino acids. Unmatched junction bases numbered 4, after V lost 4 bases and J lost 1 base. Looked up from germline, CDR1 is SGDLS and CDR2 is YYNGEE. CDR3 coding DNA: TGTGCCAGCAGCCTTGACAGGGGATCCTATAATTCACCCCTCCACTTT. It encodes CASSLDRGSYNSPLHF.

CDR3: CASSIAGLYGYTF. CDR3 nucleotides: TGTGCCAGTAGTATCGCCGGGTTATATGGCTACACCTTC. The gene calls are TRBV19 and TRBJ1-2; D is unclear. CDR1 and CDR2 from the germline V gene are LNHDA and SQIVND (reference sequence). The CDR3 is 13 amino acids. V lost 3 bases to trimming and J lost 5 bases, with 10 bases between them.